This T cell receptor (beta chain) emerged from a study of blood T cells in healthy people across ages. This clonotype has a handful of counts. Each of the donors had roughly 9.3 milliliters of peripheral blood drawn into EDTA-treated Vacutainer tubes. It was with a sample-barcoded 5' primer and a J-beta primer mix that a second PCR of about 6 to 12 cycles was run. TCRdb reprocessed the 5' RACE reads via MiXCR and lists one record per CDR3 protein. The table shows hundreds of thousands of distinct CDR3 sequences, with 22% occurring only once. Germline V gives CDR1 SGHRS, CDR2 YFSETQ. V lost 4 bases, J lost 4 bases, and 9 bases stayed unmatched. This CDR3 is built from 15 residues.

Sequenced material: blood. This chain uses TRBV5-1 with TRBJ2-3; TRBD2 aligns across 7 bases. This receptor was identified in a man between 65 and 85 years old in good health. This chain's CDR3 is CASSLTTLAADTQYF. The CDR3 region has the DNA TGCGCCAGCAGCCTTACAACCCTAGCGGCAGATACGCAGTATTTT.